The source of this T cell receptor beta chain is a study of cytomegalovirus exposure and HLA in healthy donors. Overall study findings and caveats: A link between a missense DCLRE1C variant and TCR beta V- and J-gene trimming emerged from a later analysis. An analysis was carried out at a later point. It showed that HLA-associated TCR beta chains were more clonally expanded than equally common non-associated chains. Among the CMV-associated chains, three were confirmed in vitro as specific for CMV antigens. Roughly uniform depth of sequencing across donors was assumed in presence/absence analyses.

With respect to this clone: Its antigen is unidentified.

The PCR contained 60 Vbeta and 13 Jbeta primers. Data came from immunoSEQ multiplex PCR; TCRdb stores just in-frame clones and leaves some out. The data hold about 68,000 clones, with 70% to 90% observed a single time. This CDR3 is built from 15 residues. V was trimmed by 2 bases and J by 0 bases, leaving 10 bases between them. Germline V gene data show CDR1 as SGHTA and CDR2 as FQGNSA. Specimen: PBMCs. The receptor comes from a human donor in good health. The chain links TRBV7-2 to TRBJ1-1; possible D gene TRBD1, 5 bases. This CDR3 is CASSLSPGVNTEAFF. The CDR3 nucleotides are TGTGCCAGCAGCTTAAGTCCGGGGGTGAACACTGAAGCTTTCTTT.